This paragraph covers one T cell receptor beta chain sequence. Its antigen is unknown. The data were obtained in a study of cytomegalovirus exposure and HLA in healthy donors. Study-wide points: Productive status was seen about 87% or about 30% of the time for most TCR beta V segments in an earlier analysis. Links to common viral pathogens appeared, in a later analysis, for several of the most significant clusters. CMV serostatus was the sole immune exposure information available. An analysis was carried out later, and it reportedly showed fewer N-insertions in an Asian-associated ancestry cluster than the approximately 700-donor mean.

Germline V CDR1 and CDR2: SNHLY, FYNNEI. CDR3 size: 15 residues. Trimming took 4 bases from V and 8 from J; bases not matched to a gene: 10. This PCR relied on a set of 60 Vbeta primers and 13 Jbeta primers. This table comes from immunoSEQ multiplex PCR, and its TCRdb copy is limited to in-frame clones, with some not included. The data contain fewer than 100,000 clones, under 85% of them seen just once; the ten biggest clones take up 4.1%. This clonotype was sampled from a woman in her 40s in good health and CMV-seropositive. Sequencing was performed on PBMCs. This chain links TRBV2 with TRBJ2-1; 8 bases map to TRBD2. The DNA for the CDR3 is TGTGCCAGCAGTGCGCTAGCGGGCCCTAGGGATGAGCAGTTCTTC. Its protein product is CASSALAGPRDEQFF.